The subject of this entry is one T cell receptor beta chain. Antigen specificity is unknown. The data originate from a study of T cell responses to AZD1222 COVID-19 vaccine. Looking at the study overall: Second-dose recipients at about 4 or about 12 weeks were treated as one pooled group.

Libraries were prepared by immunoSEQ multiplex PCR; TCRdb keeps only in-frame clonotypes and omits some of them. The profile covers 92,000 or so clones, with 90% appearing a single time and approximately 24% taken by the ten largest. The CDR3 loop spans 15 amino acids. Germline V gives CDR1 SGHRS, CDR2 YFSETQ. Between the trimmed V and J ends, which lost 4 bases and 3 bases, there was a span of 14 bases. Notes on the study in general: Spike-specific TCR breadth and depth went up after people got two AZD1222 doses. Repertoire sampling happened only post peak T cell response.

The sequence came from an adult in good health. This rearrangement joins TRBV5-1 to TRBJ1-5, with TRBD1 as a possible D gene (6 bases). Sequenced material: peripheral blood, taken on day 0 of AZD1222 vaccination. CDR3 nucleotides: TGCGCCAGCAGCGCTTCGACAGGAACCAATCAGCCCCAGCATTTT. Protein sequence: CASSASTGTNQPQHF.